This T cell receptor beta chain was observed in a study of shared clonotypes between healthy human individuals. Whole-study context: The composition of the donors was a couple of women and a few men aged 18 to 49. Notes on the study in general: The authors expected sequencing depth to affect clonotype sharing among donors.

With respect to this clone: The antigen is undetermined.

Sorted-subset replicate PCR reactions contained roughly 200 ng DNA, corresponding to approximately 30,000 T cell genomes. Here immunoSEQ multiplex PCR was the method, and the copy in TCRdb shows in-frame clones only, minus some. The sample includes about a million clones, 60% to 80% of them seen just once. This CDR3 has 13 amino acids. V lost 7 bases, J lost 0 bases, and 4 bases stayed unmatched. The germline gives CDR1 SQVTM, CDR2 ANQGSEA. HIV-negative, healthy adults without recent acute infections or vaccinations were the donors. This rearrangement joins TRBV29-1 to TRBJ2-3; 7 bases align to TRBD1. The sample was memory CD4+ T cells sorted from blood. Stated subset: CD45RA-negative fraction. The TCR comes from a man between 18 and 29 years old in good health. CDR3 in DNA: TGCAGCGGCACGACAGGGAGCACAGATACGCAGTATTTT. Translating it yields CSGTTGSTDTQYF.